This T cell receptor beta chain was found in a study of blood T cell repertoires in COVID-19. Study-wide background: Sites in the United States, Italy and Spain provided acute and convalescent COVID-19 samples.

In germline, CDR1 is LGHDT, CDR2 YNNKEL (reference sequence). Trimming took off 2 bases at V and 7 bases at J, with 5 bases between the two ends. This CDR3 has 12 amino acids. Only in-frame clones appear in the TCRdb table, and some are missing; sequencing was by immunoSEQ multiplex PCR. This table has about 140,000 clones, around 89% appearing once. The TCR sequence derives from a human donor with COVID-19, enrolled during active disease. The donor label of this sample is uncertain. The V gene is TRBV3-1 (or the pseudogene TRBV3-2), the J gene TRBJ2-2; D call uncertain. The source material was peripheral blood. The CDR3 spells CASSQNLGELFF. DNA for the CDR3: TGTGCCAGCAGCCAAAATCTCGGGGAGCTGTTTTTT.